This T cell receptor (beta chain) is drawn from a study of OX40 agonist ivuxolimab in advanced cancers. Only in-frame clones appear in the TCRdb table, and some are missing; sequencing was by immunoSEQ multiplex PCR. Seen here are roughly 80,000 clones, about 86% observed once, and the top ten hold around 2%. The CDR3 is 18 residues long. Trimming cost V 6 bases and J 6 bases; bases outside gene matches: 13. CDR1 and CDR2 from the germline V gene are MNHEY and SMNVEV (reference sequence). J is TRBJ2-3 and V is TRBV27; the match to TRBD2 covers 15 bases. The material sequenced was CD4+ or CD8+ T cells sorted from blood, taken in a trial of the OX40 agonist ivuxolimab. This sequence originates from an adult with an advanced solid tumor such as melanoma, head and neck, liver or kidney cancer. Here the CDR3 reads CASSLGGGLAGGPDTQYF. The CDR3, as DNA: TGTGCCAGCAGCCTAGGCGGGGGACTAGCGGGGGGCCCTGATACGCAGTATTTT.